This entry lists 6 T cell receptor beta chains sequenced from one sample in a study of shared clonotypes between healthy human individuals. Repertoires were generated with immunoSEQ multiplex PCR, while TCRdb's copy carries only in-frame clones and drops some. The table has approximately 2,000,000 clones, just under 95% seen once. Sample: naive CD4+ T cells from PBMCs. Documented subset: CD45RA+ positively selected. Source of these receptors: a man aged 18-30 years in good health. Some clones in this sample may be carry-over from other donors' samples.

A note on this clone: Additional DNA sequences in this sample encode the identical CDR3. CDR3 bases: TGTGCCAGCAGCTTAGTACAGTCCACAGATACGCAGTATTTT. Protein product: CASSLVQSTDTQYF. J is TRBJ2-3 and V is TRBV7-9; D is unclear. This CDR3 has 14 amino acids. CDR1 SEHNR and CDR2 FQNEAQ come from the germline V gene (reference sequence). V lost 1 base to trimming and J lost 2 bases, with 7 bases between them. The variable domain in full, with the rest retrieved from reference TRBV7-9 and TRBJ2-3, is DTGVSQNPRHKITKRGQNVTFRCDPISEHNRLYWYRQTLGQGPEFLTYFQNEAQLEKSRLLSDRFSAERPKGSFSTLEIQRTEQGDSAMYLCASSLVQSTDTQYFGPGTRLTVL.

This chain connects TRBV19 to TRBJ1-3, with 8 bases that match TRBD1. After removal of 5 bases from V and 0 bases from J, the junction contained 6 bases not matched to a gene. Germline CDR1 and CDR2: LNHDA and SQIVND (reference sequence). The CDR3 spans 16 residues. CDR3 coding DNA: TGTGCCAGTAGTCCACAGGGGGGGAGCTCTGGAAACACCATATATTTT. Residues: CASSPQGGSSGNTIYF. The full variable domain, its missing parts supplied by reference TRBV19 and TRBJ1-3, is DGGITQSPKYLFRKEGQNVTLSCEQNLNHDAMYWYRQDPGQGLRLIYYSQIVNDFQKGDIAEGYSVSREKKESFPLTVTSAQKNPTAFYLCASSPQGGSSGNTIYFGEGSWLTVV.

The J gene is TRBJ2-3, the V gene TRBV6-1; D not certain. Trimming took off 0 bases at V and 7 bases at J, with 11 bases between the two ends. Germline CDR1 and CDR2: MNHNS and SASEGT. This CDR3 contains 14 residues. The CDR3 here is CASSEAPMPYTQYF. In nucleotides, the CDR3 is TGTGCCAGCAGTGAAGCGCCGATGCCTTATACGCAGTATTTT.

V is TRBV18 and J is TRBJ2-7; possibly TRBD1 for D (6 bases). The CDR3 totals 14 residues. Looked up from germline, CDR1 is KGHSH and CDR2 is LQKENI. Trimming took 6 bases from V and 5 from J, leaving 17 bases between them. CDR3 nucleotides: TGTGCCAGCTCCCCCATGGACAGCTCTAACGAGCAGTACTTC. It is translated as CASSPMDSSNEQYF. Full variable domain (outside the CDR3, taken from reference TRBV18 and TRBJ2-7): NAGVMQNPRHLVRRRGQEARLRCSPMKGHSHVYWYRQLPEEGLKFMVYLQKENIIDESGMPKERFSAEFPKEGPSILRIQQVVRGDSAAYFCASSPMDSSNEQYFGPGTRLTVT.

This clone was recorded only once. This chain uses TRBV5-1 with TRBJ2-1; TRBD1 or TRBD2 may be the D gene (5 bases each). The CDR3 is 16 residues long. CDR1 and CDR2 from the germline V gene are SGHRS and YFSETQ. Trimming pared 2 bases from V and 1 base from J, leaving 13 bases between. The CDR3 DNA reads as TGCGCCAGCAGCTTAGGTCCGGGACGTTCCTACAATGAGCAGTTCTTC. Translating it yields CASSLGPGRSYNEQFF. Supplemented by reference TRBV5-1 and TRBJ2-1, the full variable domain reads KAGVTQTPRYLIKTRGQQVTLSCSPISGHRSVSWYQQTPGQGLQFLFEYFSETQRNKGNFPGRFSGRQFSNSRSEMNVSTLELGDSALYLCASSLGPGRSYNEQFFGPGTRLTVL.

The chain's CDR3 is CASQRVFSYNEQFF. The CDR3 DNA is TGTGCCAGCCAAAGGGTTTTCTCCTACAATGAGCAGTTCTTC. V and J are TRBV28 and TRBJ2-1, with D unclear. This CDR3 is 14 amino acids long. CDR1 is MDHEN and CDR2 is SYDVKM in the germline V gene. Trimming shortened V by 8 bases and J by 0 bases, and 11 bases separated the two germline ends.